Described below is a single TCR beta chain sequence and its context. Its antigen has not been determined. No base quality information exists; no much larger clone differs at one position. Deletion took 1 base off V and 2 bases off J, with a span of 8 bases between the germline ends. Inclusive of the bounding cysteine and phenylalanine, the CDR3 is 14 residues long. The only DNA kept is the CDR3, 42 bases in frame from the first base. For CDR1 and CDR2, the germline V gene lists MGHRA and YSYEKL. Preparation of the library involved the immunoSEQ multiplex PCR assay. For the multiplex PCR, a mixture combining 60 forward primers for TCR Vbeta segments and 13 reverse primers for TCR Jbeta segments was used. Amplification of the CDR3 region of rearranged TCR beta genes was performed with a multiplex PCR assay on genomic DNA. The amplified TCR beta libraries were sequenced on the Illumina HiSeq System as 87-base-pair reads. In the paper's pipeline: In a later analysis, tens of millions of unique TCR beta chains were counted across the 666 repertoires, and roughly 9.9 million of these chains were shared by at least two donors. Raw reads were error-corrected and collapsed into unique sequences by a nearest-neighbor algorithm in which closely related sequences were merged to remove PCR and sequencing errors. To assign V, D and J gene segments, CDR3 sequences were aligned to IMGT reference sequences. For a sequence to be retained, at least a six-nucleotide match to both a V gene segment and a J gene segment was required. Rearrangements were called productive when the CDR3 lacked stop codons and stayed in frame with V and J; all others were non-productive. Following IMGT convention, CDR3 was defined as the stretch from the second conserved V-encoded cysteine up to the conserved J-encoded phenylalanine. The earlier analysis of roughly 590 of the donors excluded any sequence lacking an unambiguous match to a single V gene segment. In an earlier analysis of almost 600 of the donors, a V segment was called functional when productive rearrangements were above 56.7%, and segregating when the standard deviation between donors exceeded 5%. A statistical classification framework was built to diagnose cytomegalovirus status from the catalog of TCR beta chain sequences. In a later analysis, V and J genes were assigned by comparing TCR nucleotide sequences against IMGT/GENE-DB human TR gene sequences. In a later analysis, CDR3 sequences and most-parsimonious VDJ recombination scenarios were assigned using the TCRdist pipeline. In a later analysis, each TCR beta chain was defined by its CDR3 amino acid sequence together with its V-gene family, and reads without a unique V-gene family were excluded. In a later analysis, fewer than 600 highly shared, low-generation-probability nucleotide sequences were removed to address suspected cross-contamination and a sequencing artifact. In a later analysis, a clonal expansion index was calculated for each public chain from normalized within-repertoire ranks of inferred template counts. In a later analysis, generation probabilities were computed using a VDJ recombination model fitted to out-of-frame rearrangements, and the results were checked against IGoR. In a later analysis, hypergeometric tests were used to score TCR-TCR, TCR-HLA and TCR-CMV co-occurrence, with a repertoire-size bias correction applied to TCR pairs. In a later analysis, false discovery rates were estimated by permuting HLA or CMV assignments 20 times. In a later analysis, co-occurring TCRs were grouped using DBSCAN, and TCRdist sequence similarity was added for clustering within HLA-allele-positive subsets. Repertoires with fewer than 30,000 or more than 120,000 public chains, plus five repertoires with anomalous nucleotide sharing, were excluded from co-occurrence clustering. Held by TCRdb, this immuneACCESS table contains in-frame sequences only and omits some clones. Under half of the omission traces to an unresolved V gene where checked; the cause of the rest is unknown. V, J and clone size are taken as reported in that table, and D and trimming were inferred from the DNA itself. Counted in this sample were 45,000 to 65,000 clones; around three quarters of them appeared once. The top ten hold 20% to 25% of the sample.

The cohort was made up of 500 to 800 healthy bone marrow donors. At the time of sampling, all cohort members were nominally healthy, though unrecorded immune exposures were likely present. The donor was CMV seropositive and belonged to the group of over 250 seropositive cohort members. Every donor gave a peripheral blood sample, and the peripheral blood mononuclear cells from that sample were used for TCR beta sequencing. The Qiagen DNeasy Blood Extraction Kit was used to extract genomic DNA from the blood cell samples. These data come from a study of cytomegalovirus exposure and HLA in healthy donors (dated 2017 in TCRdb). For the study in its entirety: According to an earlier analysis of several hundred of the donors, about 179 million T cells yielded approximately 120 million unique TCR beta sequences and approximately 280 Gb of sequence data. The aim of the study was to test whether cataloging public T cell receptors could identify signatures of past pathogen exposure. An earlier analysis of roughly 580 of the donors used high-throughput TCR beta sequencing to judge whether each TCR beta V gene segment behaved as functional or pseudogenic. In addition to the first cohort of 650 to 750 subjects, a separate validation cohort of approximately 130 different subjects was used. The study profiled the T cell repertoires of hundreds of subjects by immunosequencing and related them to cytomegalovirus serostatus. Among almost 400 genotyped donors of the cohort, an average of around 240,000 unique TCR beta nucleotide sequences were sequenced per donor, roughly 20% of them non-productive. Every discovery cohort repertoire had been produced on one sequencing platform. HLA typing included class I and class II loci at four-digit resolution. To study patterns of TCR occurrence, a later analysis re-analyzed previously published TCR beta repertoires from 500 to 850 donors and added high-resolution HLA genotyping. Alongside the repertoire data, information on donor age, sex, ethnicity and CMV serostatus was compiled. Rather than drawing on any new phenotypic data, the later analysis identified candidate immune exposures from TCR beta sequences and the way those sequences occurred across donors. Among the roughly 400 genotyped donors, around 81% belonged to the genetic ancestry cluster associated with self-reported Caucasian donors. The study combined high-throughput TCR immunosequencing, statistical association of individual TCRs with disease status, and machine learning to predict cytomegalovirus infection status. An early release that covered about 600 HLA-typed donors contained about 290 gigabases of sequencing data and 65 million to 100 million unique TCR sequences. The number of donors typed differed by locus, with roughly 620-630 for A, B, C, DRB1 and DQB1, 522 for DQA1, 600 to 610 for DPA1, and 450 to 480 for DPB1. In a later genetic analysis, genome-wide SNP genotypes for about 55% of the roughly 670 donors were used, and that subset was treated as a discovery cohort. Because of strong linkage in the cohort, roughly five DR-DQ haplotypes were treated as single units for association and clustering. What the study reported, not specific to this receptor: The study gave a list of under 200 TCR beta chains associated with cytomegalovirus. In a later analysis, HLA-associated TCR beta chains showed more clonal expansion and lower generation probabilities than non-associated chains that were equally common. Because counts were too low, 15 to 20 rarely observed V segments, including chromosome 9 orphons, were excluded from the earlier analysis of 587 of the donors. The 87-base-pair reads could not distinguish some IMGT-functional V segments, including TRBV6-2 and TRBV6-3, so those segments were excluded. A few of the identified cytomegalovirus-associated TCR beta chains were confirmed in vitro to be specific for cytomegalovirus antigens. The classifier was reported to diagnose cytomegalovirus status with high specificity and sensitivity in both the original and validation cohorts. According to a later analysis, most CMV-associated TCR beta chains appeared to be HLA-restricted, and the HLA associations seemed to be driven largely by CMV exposure. For the cohort, immune exposure information was limited to CMV serostatus. Linkage disequilibrium might explain the correlated functional status among segregating V segments, but an unknown experimental factor could not be ruled out. According to the authors, the approach could potentially be generalized to other disease states and immunological phenotypes. Sequencing depth was assumed to be roughly uniform across donors in the presence/absence analyses, though that assumption may not hold. Assigning TCR associations to individual alleles was difficult when HLA alleles, especially DR and DQ, strongly co-occurred. Across donors, most TCR sequences were observed very rarely, whereas some public TCRs were present in many individuals. A further reported finding was that TCR beta sequences accurately predicted the HLA-A and HLA-B alleles for most subjects in the first cohort. According to a later analysis, TCR association rates differed among HLA loci, with DRB1 alleles showing the most associated TCRs and HLA-C alleles showing the fewest. A later analysis reported that several top co-occurrence clusters appeared linked to parvovirus B19, influenza, CMV and Epstein-Barr virus. An association between a missense DCLRE1C variant and V-gene and J-gene trimming of TCR beta chains was found in a later genetic analysis and replicated in an independent cohort. A later genetic analysis reported fewer N-insertions in productive TCRs among donors in an Asian-associated ancestry cluster than the approximately 670-donor mean. Because HLA typing was missing for some donors at each locus, association tests included only the typed subset. In an earlier analysis of some 550 of the donors, most TCR beta V segments were observed in productive rearrangements about 90% or about 30% of the time, broadly matching IMGT annotations. Specific HLA alleles were associated with 15,000 to 20,000 TCR beta sequences at a false discovery rate of 0.05 in a later analysis. Only TCR beta chains were sequenced in this cohort, and the absence of alpha or paired-chain data limited detectable features. A cluster of highly shared sequence variants was judged likely to be a technical artifact of the sequencing pipeline.

The chain employs TRBV4-1 and TRBJ1-1; the D gene is possibly TRBD1, with 5 bases matching. The origin of this receptor is a woman in her fifties or sixties in good health and CMV-seropositive. Sequencing was done on a sample of PBMCs. CDR3 protein: CASSQVGGNTEAFF. The DNA sequence reads TGCGCCAGCAGCCAAGTGGGGGGTAACACTGAAGCTTTCTTT.